The next 5 T cell receptor beta chains were all read from a single sample in a study of vaccination and CD4 T cells after COVID-19. With the Oncomine TCR Beta short-read assay, DNA from cultured CD4+ T cells was sequenced. A single record per CDR3 protein comes from TCRdb applying MiXCR to the PCR reads. The sample carries approximately 9,800 distinct CDR3 sequences, 30% to 35% recorded once. For these receptors, no antigen is known. As for treatment: approximately nine-day PBMC culture with coronavirus spike peptide pools or control peptides (ViraFEST assay). One should note that the unexposed donor's CD4+ T cells were collected before the COVID-19 pandemic (2011-2018). The sample taken for sequencing was CD4+ T cells from blood, cultured in vitro. The source is a human donor in good health.

Worth noting for this clonotype: A much bigger clone sits one base away, suggesting this may be a read error. The chain carries TRBV27 and TRBJ1-2; D may be TRBD1 (6 bases). The germline V gene encodes CDR1 MNHEY and CDR2 SMNVEV (reference sequence). This CDR3 region has 16 residues. Trimming removed 7 bases at V and 8 bases at J, with 26 bases between. The CDR3 spells CASTAGTEGVVRGYTF. In DNA, the CDR3 is TGTGCCAGCACGGCGGGGACCGAGGGGGTGGTAAGAGGCTACACCTTC.

The chain carries TRBV29-1 and TRBJ1-2, with D possibly being TRBD1 (5 bases). CDR3 length: 11 amino acids. V was trimmed by 3 bases and J by 7 bases, leaving 9 bases between them. Germline CDR1 reads SQVTM; CDR2 reads ANQGSEA. CDR3 region: CSVDGDSGYTF. The CDR3 nucleotides are TGCAGCGTTGATGGGGACTCTGGCTACACCTTC.

This chain links TRBV6-4 with TRBJ2-2; D is undetermined. CDR1 is MRHNA, CDR2 SNTAGT, per germline. The V and J ends lost 8 bases and 1 base respectively, with 8 bases between them. The CDR3 is 13 amino acids. As DNA, the CDR3 is TGTGCCAGCTCGGAAGGGAACACCGGGGAGCTGTTTTTT. This encodes CASSEGNTGELFF.

The chain recombines TRBV9 with TRBJ1-1; D is undetermined. CDR3 size: 13 residues. CDR1 is SGDLS, CDR2 YYNGEE, per germline. Trimming took 2 bases from V and 4 from J, leaving 9 bases between them. The CDR3 nucleotides read TGTGCCAGCAGCGTCGGAGGGATCACTGAAGCTTTCTTT. Its protein product is CASSVGGITEAFF.

The J gene is TRBJ1-6, the V gene TRBV3-1; TRBD1 matches 7 bases. The J segment lost 9 bases and the V segment lost 5 bases, leaving 7 bases of the junction unmatched. The CDR3 totals 14 residues. Germline CDR1 reads LGHDT; CDR2 reads YNNKEL (reference sequence). This CDR3 is CASSTTGARSPLHF. The DNA of the CDR3 is TGTGCCAGCAGCACCACAGGGGCTCGTTCACCCCTCCACTTT.